This T cell receptor (beta chain) derives from a study of OX40 agonist ivuxolimab in advanced cancers. General observations from the study: Expanded clones belonging to CD8+ T cells outnumbered, on average, those of CD4+.

V was clipped by 2 bases and J by 2 bases, with 9 bases between them. The CDR3 sequence is 14 residues long. Germline CDR1 and CDR2: MDHEN and SYDVKM. With respect to this clone: Antigen: not known.

TCRdb's copy holds only in-frame clones and misses some; the assay was immunoSEQ multiplex PCR. The top ten hold 7.8% of the sample, which has approximately 50,000 clones, approximately 91% seen once. The rearrangement uses TRBV28 and TRBJ2-5, with D unresolved. Sequenced material: CD4+ or CD8+ T cells sorted from blood, taken in a trial of the OX40 agonist ivuxolimab. The receptor's source is an adult with an advanced solid tumor such as melanoma, head and neck, liver or kidney cancer. CDR3 nucleotide sequence: TGTGCCAGCAGTTTAGACACAAGACAAGAGACCCAGTACTTC. Amino acid sequence: CASSLDTRQETQYF.